Presented here are 25 T cell receptor beta chains from one specimen sequenced in a study of blood T cells in healthy people across ages. Primers used in a second PCR of about 6 to 11 cycles were a sample-barcoded 5' primer and a J-beta primer mix. TCRdb reanalysed the 5' RACE reads using MiXCR and keeps one entry per CDR3 protein. The repertoire holds 730,000 or so distinct CDR3 sequences, with around two fifths as singletons. Sequenced sample: blood. These receptors all come from an elderly man in good health.

This clonotype was picked up many times. The V and J genes are TRBV6-2 or TRBV6-3 and TRBJ2-3; D not resolved. The CDR3 contains 13 residues. Per the germline V gene, CDR1 is MNHEY and CDR2 is SVGEGT. The V gene lost 5 bases and the J gene lost 7 bases, with 13 bases spanning the gap. In DNA, the CDR3 is TGTGCCAGCAGTCTCGGATGGTCAAATACGCAGTATTTT. Encoded protein: CASSLGWSNTQYF.

The chain uses TRBV30 and TRBJ2-2, with a weak D call TRBD2 (7 bases). CDR3 length: 16 amino acids. Deletions cut 2 bases from V and 3 bases from J, with 16 bases between. Germline V gene lookup returns CDR1 GTSNPN and CDR2 SVGIG (reference sequence). DNA of the CDR3: TGTGCCTGGAGTCGAAGGGAGGGGGGCGACACCGGGGAGCTGTTTTTT. Translation: CAWSRREGGDTGELFF.

The chain uses TRBV5-1 and TRBJ1-4, with D perhaps matching TRBD1 (6 bases). V was trimmed by 4 bases and J by 4 bases, leaving 17 bases between them. The CDR3 extends over 16 amino acids. In germline, CDR1 is SGHRS, CDR2 YFSETQ. This CDR3 reads CASSLSRTELNEKLFF. In DNA form, the CDR3 reads TGCGCCAGCAGCCTGTCACGGACAGAGCTTAATGAAAAACTGTTTTTT. The full variable domain, its missing parts supplied by reference TRBV5-1 and TRBJ1-4, is KAGVTQTPRYLIKTRGQQVTLSCSPISGHRSVSWYQQTPGQGLQFLFEYFSETQRNKGNFPGRFSGRQFSNSRSEMNVSTLELGDSALYLCASSLSRTELNEKLFFGSGTQLSVL.

This clonotype was detected many times. The chain uses TRBV15 and TRBJ2-5, with D maybe TRBD1 (6 bases). V lost 0 bases and J 11 bases, leaving 19 bases between the germline ends. From germline, CDR1 is LNHNV and CDR2 YYDKDF (reference sequence). The CDR3 contains 15 residues. Here the CDR3 DNA reads TGTGCCACCAGCAGAGACCGACAGGTCTACAATGAGCAGTACTTC. It is translated as CATSRDRQVYNEQYF.

This clonotype appeared a single time. This rearrangement joins TRBV28 to TRBJ2-7; 8 positions agree with TRBD1. The germline V gene encodes CDR1 MDHEN and CDR2 SYDVKM. The ends lost 6 bases at V and 4 bases at J; junction bases unmatched: 11. This CDR3 comprises 15 residues. The CDR3 sequence: CASSSIGTGLYEQYF. The CDR3 DNA follows: TGTGCCAGCAGCAGTATCGGGACAGGTCTTTACGAGCAGTACTTC.

In this sample, this clonotype turned up a few times. The V gene is TRBV18, the J gene TRBJ2-5, with D maybe TRBD1 (5 bases). From germline, CDR1 is KGHSH and CDR2 LQKENI. This CDR3 spans 14 amino acids. Trimming shortened V by 1 base and J by 3 bases, and 9 bases separated the two germline ends. The CDR3 spells CASSPQKGEETQYF. CDR3 nucleotide sequence: TGTGCCAGCTCACCACAAAAAGGGGAAGAGACCCAGTACTTC.

The table lists this clonotype with a few counts. The rearrangement uses TRBV14 and TRBJ2-7, with 12 bases fitting TRBD2. J lost 10 bases, V lost 1 base, and 8 bases had no gene match. The CDR3 has 15 residues. Per the germline V gene, CDR1 is SGHDN and CDR2 is FVKESK. The CDR3 spells CASSQASGRANNQYF. The CDR3 DNA reads TGTGCCAGCAGCCAAGCTAGCGGGAGGGCCAATAATCAGTACTTC. Full variable domain (outside the CDR3, taken from reference TRBV14 and TRBJ2-7): EAGVTQFPSHSVIEKGQTVTLRCDPISGHDNLYWYRRVMGKEIKFLLHFVKESKQDESGMPNNRFLAERTGGTYSTLKVQPAELEDSGVYFCASSQASGRANNQYFGPGTRLTVT.

This clonotype turned up a few times. The V gene is TRBV20-1, the J gene TRBJ1-1; D not resolved. Deletions cut 7 bases from V and 0 bases from J, with 9 bases between. Germline CDR1 reads DFQATT; CDR2 reads SNEGSKA (reference sequence). The CDR3 is 12 amino acids. CDR3 amino acids: CSGKVVNTEAFF. The DNA for the CDR3 is TGCAGTGGAAAAGTCGTGAACACTGAAGCTTTCTTT.

This rearrangement joins TRBV7-8 to TRBJ1-5; a weak D match, TRBD1 (5 bases). V was clipped by 2 bases and J by 0 bases, with 17 bases between them. Germline V lookup: CDR1 SGHVS, CDR2 FQNEAQ. This CDR3 is 18 amino acids long. The CDR3 nucleotides are TGTGCCAGCAGCTTAAAACCGTGGGGGAGGAATAGCAATCAGCCCCAGCATTTT. Translating it yields CASSLKPWGRNSNQPQHF.

This rearrangement joins TRBV6-6 to TRBJ2-5, with unresolved D. The V end lost 7 bases, the J end lost 1 base, and 16 bases lay between the germline ends. Germline V lookup: CDR1 MNHNY, CDR2 SVGAGI (reference sequence). The CDR3 length is 15 residues. As DNA, the CDR3 is TGTGCCAGCACCAAGGGAATGCAGACCCAAGAGACCCAGTACTTC. Its protein is CASTKGMQTQETQYF.

The chain joins TRBV15 to TRBJ2-7, with D uncertain. This CDR3 comprises 12 residues. Germline assignment: CDR1 LNHNV and CDR2 YYDKDF (reference sequence). V was trimmed by 0 bases and J by 7 bases, leaving 7 bases between them. The CDR3 region is CATSRDGDEQYF. The CDR3 DNA sequence: TGTGCCACCAGCAGAGATGGGGATGAGCAGTACTTC.

V usage is TRBV10-3 and J usage is TRBJ2-7; D might be TRBD1 (5 bases). Between the trimmed V and J ends, which lost 2 bases and 12 bases, there was a span of 17 bases. This CDR3 region has 13 residues. CDR1 is ENHRY and CDR2 is SYGVKD in the germline V gene. The DNA for the CDR3 is TGTGCCATCAGTGAGAGGGGAAAAGAGACCCGGTACTTC. Its protein is CAISERGKETRYF.

This clonotype came up a few times. This chain connects TRBV6-6 to TRBJ2-5; D possibly matches TRBD1 or TRBD2 (5 bases each). The V and J ends lost 7 bases and 2 bases respectively, with 14 bases between them. Per the germline V gene, CDR1 is MNHNY and CDR2 is SVGAGI (reference sequence). This CDR3 has 14 amino acids. This CDR3 reads CASIRTRGQETQYF. The DNA of the CDR3 is TGTGCCAGCATTCGGACGAGGGGACAAGAGACCCAGTACTTC.

The table lists this clonotype with many counts. V gene TRBV29-1 combines with J gene TRBJ2-7, with D hard to call. CDR1 and CDR2 (germline): SQVTM, ANQGSEA. The CDR3 is 10 residues long. Trimming left V 5 bases short and J 1 base short, with 3 bases between. The CDR3 protein is CSVYSYEQYF. In nucleotides, the CDR3 is TGCAGCGTTTATTCCTACGAGCAGTACTTC.

J is TRBJ2-3 and V is TRBV7-3, with 8 bases lining up with TRBD1. V shed 3 bases and J 4 bases; nucleotides not matched to a gene: 6. Germline V gene lookup returns CDR1 SGHTA and CDR2 FQGTGA. The CDR3 loop spans 15 amino acids. The CDR3 nucleotides read TGTGCCAGCAGCTTGACAGGGGTTTTGCCAGATACGCAGTATTTT. Its protein product is CASSLTGVLPDTQYF. Combining the CDR3 with reference TRBV7-3 and TRBJ2-3 gives the whole variable domain GAGVSQTPSNKVTEKGKYVELRCDPISGHTALYWYRQSLGQGPEFLIYFQGTGAADDSGLPNDRFFAVRPEGSVSTLKIQRTERGDSAVYLCASSLTGVLPDTQYFGPGTRLTVL.

In the case of this clonotype: This may be a read error, as it is one base from a much larger clone. The V call is TRBV10-3, the J call TRBJ2-5; 9 bases align to TRBD2. Germline loops: CDR1 ENHRY, CDR2 SYGVKD. The CDR3 runs to 13 residues. Germline trimming cut 7 bases from V and 5 bases from J; bases unmatched to any gene: 5. This chain's CDR3 is CAIKAAGGETQYF. The CDR3 DNA is TGTGCCATCAAAGCGGCGGGAGGGGAGACCCAGTACTTC.

The chain links TRBV2 to TRBJ2-5; TRBD1 matches 11 bases. The CDR3 extends over 14 amino acids. The germline CDR1 and CDR2 sequences are SNHLY and FYNNEI. The ends lost 7 bases at V and 11 bases at J; junction bases unmatched: 12. CDR3 coding DNA: TGTGCCAGCACCGCGGTGGGGACAGGGGGAGAGCAGTACTTC. Protein sequence: CASTAVGTGGEQYF.

There are a few counts of this clonotype. The chain employs TRBV21-1 and TRBJ2-3; the D call in the table, TRBD1, was not verified against the DNA. TRBV21-1 is tagged as a pseudogene. The CDR3 has 17 amino acids. DNA for the CDR3: TGTGCCAGCAGCAAAAAATCTGACAGGGTGGGATCAGATACGCAGTATTTT. Residues: CASSKKSDRVGSDTQYF.

This clonotype was observed a few times. The rearrangement uses TRBV7-2 and TRBJ2-3; the match to TRBD2 covers 11 bases. This CDR3 is built from 16 residues. The germline CDR1 and CDR2 sequences are SGHTA and FQGNSA. Trimming cost V 2 bases and J 5 bases; bases outside gene matches: 6. This CDR3 is CASSLHVAGGVDTQYF. CDR3 nucleotide sequence: TGTGCCAGCAGCTTACATGTAGCGGGGGGGGTAGATACGCAGTATTTT.

The rearrangement uses TRBV7-2 and TRBJ2-5; D gene uncertain. The J call may be faulty, since TRBJ2-7 better matches the DNA end. This CDR3 contains 14 residues. Germline CDR1 and CDR2: SGHTA and FQGNSA. The CDR3 nucleotides are TGTGCCAGCAGCCTAGAGGACGGAGCCCACGAGCAGTACTTC. This gives the protein CASSLEDGAHEQYF.

This chain connects TRBV12-3 or TRBV12-4 to TRBJ2-7; possibly TRBD2 for D (5 bases). CDR3 length: 14 amino acids. The germline V and J ends were trimmed by 5 bases and 3 bases, with 14 bases remaining between them. DNA of the CDR3: TGTGCCAGCAGTCGCCGGGTGGGGAGCTACGAGCAGTACTTC. Translating gives CASSRRVGSYEQYF.

In its sample, this clonotype was seen many times. The CDR3 here is CSALSSDYEQYF. CDR3 in DNA: TGCAGCGCGCTGAGCTCTGACTACGAGCAGTACTTC. The V call is TRBV29-1, the J call TRBJ2-7, with no clear D. Trimming cost V 7 bases and J 3 bases, with 13 bases left between them. Germline CDR1 SQVTM, CDR2 ANQGSEA. There are 12 residues in the CDR3.

This clonotype appeared a few times. V gene TRBV27 combines with J gene TRBJ1-4; D gene uncertain. CDR1 MNHEY and CDR2 SMNVEV come from the germline V gene (reference sequence). The CDR3 is 15 amino acids. V was shortened by 1 base and J by 0 bases, with 6 bases between the two germline ends. CDR3 in DNA: TGTGCCAGCAGTTTATTATTAGCAACTAATGAAAAACTGTTTTTT. Translated, it gives CASSLLLATNEKLFF. The variable domain in full, completed from reference TRBV27 and TRBJ1-4, reads EAQVTQNPRYLITVTGKKLTVTCSQNMNHEYMSWYRQDPGLGLRQIYYSMNVEVTDKGDVPEGYKVSRKEKRNFPLILESPSPNQTSLYFCASSLLLATNEKLFFGSGTQLSVL.

In this sample, this clonotype turned up many times. The rearrangement joins TRBV7-3 to TRBJ2-3; D not certain. The V gene's germline CDR1 is SGHTA and CDR2 FQGTGA. The V end lost 3 bases, the J end lost 4 bases, and 8 bases lay between the germline ends. The CDR3 is 13 residues long. The CDR3 nucleotides read TGTGCCAGCAGCTTCCAACATTCAGATACGCAGTATTTT. It yields the protein CASSFQHSDTQYF.

This clonotype was counted a few times. This chain links TRBV4-1 with TRBJ2-1; 9 bases match TRBD1. CDR3 length: 16 amino acids. V gave up 3 bases and J gave up 8 bases; unmatched junction bases: 11. Germline V CDR1 and CDR2: MGHRA, YSYEKL. CDR3 nucleotide sequence: TGCGCCAGCAGCCAGTTCGGGACAGGGAATGTGGATGAGCAGTTCTTC. Encoded protein: CASSQFGTGNVDEQFF.